This TCR beta chain was retrieved from a study of breast tumors, draining lymph nodes, adjacent tissues. Concerning this clonotype itself: Its antigen remains unidentified.

Via MiXCR, TCRdb re-called the multiplex PCR reads, giving one row per CDR3 protein. The sample holds 13,000 to 15,000 distinct CDR3 sequences; more than 45% are singletons and the top ten take 28%. Findings of the study overall: Tumor repertoires ranked between lymph nodes and nontumor tissue in diversity, with V and J gene preferences. Findings are consistent with lymph node origin and intratumoral expansion of most tumor T cells. Compared with basal-like, luminal-like tumors shared significantly more repertoire with nontumor tissue. Tumor T cell lymph node origin was a supported hypothesis, not proven.

Material for sequencing was tumor-adjacent breast tissue. This clonotype was sampled from a female donor with breast cancer. Some clones in this sample may be carry-over from other donors' samples.

CDR3 bases: TGTGCCAGCAGTTTATCGCCCGGGACAGGGGGTTACGAGCAGTACTTC. Its translation is CASSLSPGTGGYEQYF. The chain couples TRBV27 to TRBJ2-7; 11 positions agree with TRBD1. Germline CDR1 MNHEY, CDR2 SMNVEV (reference sequence). The CDR3 runs to 16 residues. The J segment lost 4 bases and the V segment lost 0 bases, leaving 5 bases of the junction unmatched.